This T cell receptor beta chain derives from a study of blood T cell repertoires in COVID-19. Authors' processing steps: Nucleated cell number was recorded as an estimate derived from reference gene primer amplification. Sequencing was performed with immunoSEQ multiplex PCR; in TCRdb, only in-frame clones are kept and a portion is missing. Clone size and V and J calls were adopted from that table, with D and trimming inferred from the DNA. Here the sample spans over 25,000 clones, about nine tenths being singletons. The sequence was obtained from a human donor with active COVID-19. The donor label of this sample is uncertain. The specimen was peripheral blood.

Here the CDR3 reads CSDFRDVRTEAFF. The CDR3 nucleotides are TGCAGCGACTTCAGGGATGTCAGGACTGAAGCTTTCTTT. The chain links TRBV29-1 to TRBJ1-1; maybe TRBD1 (5 bases). V lost 7 bases and J lost 5, with 17 bases in between. Looked up from germline, CDR1 is SQVTM and CDR2 is ANQGSEA. There are 13 residues in the CDR3. The full variable domain, completed using reference TRBV29-1 and TRBJ1-1, is SAVISQKPSRDICQRGTSLTIQCQVDSQVTMMFWYRQQPGQSLTLIATANQGSEATYESGFVIDKFPISRPNLTFSTLTVSNMSPEDSSIYLCSDFRDVRTEAFFGQGTRLTVV.